The 3 T cell receptor beta chains listed next were all sequenced from one sample in a study of blood T cell repertoires in COVID-19. Assay: immunoSEQ multiplex PCR; the TCRdb copy retains only in-frame clones and omits some. The sample yields 95,000 to 100,000 clones, roughly 78% seen once. Sequences were obtained from peripheral blood. All receptors come from a woman at least 80 years old with active or convalescent COVID-19.

On this clone itself: Germline and junction disagree at one end, which may indicate a read error. This chain links TRBV5-1 with TRBJ2-7; tentatively, D is TRBD2 (5 bases). The CDR3 loop spans 16 amino acids. CDR1 is SGHRS and CDR2 is YFSETQ in the germline V gene. The CDR3 nucleotides read TGTGCCAGCAGCTTGGTGGCCACTGGGAGCTCCTACGAGCAGTACTTC. Translation: CASSLVATGSSYEQYF.

The CDR3 DNA sequence: TGTGCCAGCAGTTATCTTTCTGGAGCGGGAGGGCCTGGGGAGCAGTTCTTC. It encodes CASSYLSGAGGPGEQFF. The chain combines TRBV6-2 or TRBV6-3 with TRBJ2-1; TRBD2 agrees at 10 bases. V shed 3 bases, J shed 10 bases, and the junction held 15 bases outside the gene matches. Germline loops: CDR1 MNHEY, CDR2 SVGEGT. The CDR3 loop spans 17 amino acids.

This chain joins TRBV28 and TRBJ2-1; 16 bases agree with TRBD2. CDR3 length: 17 amino acids. The J segment lost 6 bases and the V segment lost 3 bases, leaving 5 bases of the junction unmatched. Germline assignment: CDR1 MDHEN and CDR2 SYDVKM. The CDR3 DNA is TGTGCCAGCAGTTTGGGGACTAGCGGGAGGGTTCTCAATGAGCAGTTCTTC. Translation gives CASSLGTSGRVLNEQFF.